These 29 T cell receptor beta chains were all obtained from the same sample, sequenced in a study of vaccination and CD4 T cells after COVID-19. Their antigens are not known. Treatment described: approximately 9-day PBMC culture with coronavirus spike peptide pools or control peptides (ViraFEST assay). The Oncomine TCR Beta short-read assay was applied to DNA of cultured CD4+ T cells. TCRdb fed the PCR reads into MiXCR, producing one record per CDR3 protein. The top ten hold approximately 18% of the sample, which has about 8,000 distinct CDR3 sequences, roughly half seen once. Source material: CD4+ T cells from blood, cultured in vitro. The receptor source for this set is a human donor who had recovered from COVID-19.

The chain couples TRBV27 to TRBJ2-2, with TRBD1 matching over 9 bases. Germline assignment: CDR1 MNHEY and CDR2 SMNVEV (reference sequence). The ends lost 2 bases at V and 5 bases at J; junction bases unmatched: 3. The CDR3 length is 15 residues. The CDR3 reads CASSLGTGFTGELFF. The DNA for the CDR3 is TGTGCCAGCAGTTTAGGGACAGGGTTTACCGGGGAGCTGTTTTTT.

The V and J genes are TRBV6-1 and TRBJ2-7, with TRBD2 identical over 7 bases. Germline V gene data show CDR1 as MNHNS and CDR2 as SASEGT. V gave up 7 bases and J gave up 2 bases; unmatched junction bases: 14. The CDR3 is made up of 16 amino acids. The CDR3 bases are TGTGCCAGCACTTTTACTTATGGGGGGGAACCCTACGAGCAGTACTTC. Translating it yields CASTFTYGGEPYEQYF.

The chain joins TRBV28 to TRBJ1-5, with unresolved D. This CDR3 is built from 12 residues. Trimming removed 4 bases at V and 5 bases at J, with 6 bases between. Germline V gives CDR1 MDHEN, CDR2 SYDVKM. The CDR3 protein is CASSSTDQPQHF. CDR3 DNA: TGTGCCAGCAGTTCAACAGATCAGCCCCAGCATTTT.

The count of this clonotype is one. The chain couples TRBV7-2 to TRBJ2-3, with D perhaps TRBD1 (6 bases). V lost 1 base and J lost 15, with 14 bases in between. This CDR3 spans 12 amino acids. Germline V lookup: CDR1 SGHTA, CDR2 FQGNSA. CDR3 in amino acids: CASSLVQGSKYF. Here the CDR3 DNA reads TGTGCCAGCAGCTTAGTACAGGGAAGTAAATATTTT.

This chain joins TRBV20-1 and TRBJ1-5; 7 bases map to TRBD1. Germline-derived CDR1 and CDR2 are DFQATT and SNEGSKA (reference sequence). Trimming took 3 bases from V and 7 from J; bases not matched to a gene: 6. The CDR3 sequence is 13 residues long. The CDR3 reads CSAREGARQPQHF. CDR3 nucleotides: TGCAGTGCTAGGGAGGGGGCAAGGCAGCCCCAGCATTTT.

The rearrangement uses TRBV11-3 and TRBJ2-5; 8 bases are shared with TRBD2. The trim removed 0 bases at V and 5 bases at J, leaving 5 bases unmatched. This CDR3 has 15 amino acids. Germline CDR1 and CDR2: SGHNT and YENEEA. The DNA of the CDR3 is TGTGCCAGCAGCTTAGATCCGGGAGGGGTGGAGACCCAGTACTTC. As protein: CASSLDPGGVETQYF.

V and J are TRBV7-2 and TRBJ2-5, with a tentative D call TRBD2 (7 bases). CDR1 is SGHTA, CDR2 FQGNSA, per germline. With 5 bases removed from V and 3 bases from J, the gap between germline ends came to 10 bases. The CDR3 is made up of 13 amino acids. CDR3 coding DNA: TGTGCCAGCAGCCGGGGGGCAAAAGAGACCCAGTACTTC. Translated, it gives CASSRGAKETQYF.

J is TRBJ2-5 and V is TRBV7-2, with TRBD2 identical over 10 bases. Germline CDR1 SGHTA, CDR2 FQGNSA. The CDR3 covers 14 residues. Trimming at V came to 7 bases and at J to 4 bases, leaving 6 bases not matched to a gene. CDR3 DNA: TGTGCCAGCACCCGAGCGGGGGGGCTAGAGACCCAGTACTTC. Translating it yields CASTRAGGLETQYF.

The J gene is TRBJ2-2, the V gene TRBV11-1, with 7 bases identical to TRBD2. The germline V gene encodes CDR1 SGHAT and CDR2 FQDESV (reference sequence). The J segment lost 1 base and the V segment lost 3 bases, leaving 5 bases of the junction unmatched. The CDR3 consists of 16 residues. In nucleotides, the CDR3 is TGTGCCAGCAGCTTCCAGGGCGGGGGGAACACCGGGGAGCTGTTTTTT. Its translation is CASSFQGGGNTGELFF.

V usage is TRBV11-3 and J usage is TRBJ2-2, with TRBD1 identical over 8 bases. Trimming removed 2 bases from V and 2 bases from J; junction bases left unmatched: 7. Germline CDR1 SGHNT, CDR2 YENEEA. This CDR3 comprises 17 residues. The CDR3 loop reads CASSLRPGGPNTGELFF. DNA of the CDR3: TGTGCCAGCAGCTTAAGGCCAGGGGGCCCCAACACCGGGGAGCTGTTTTTT.

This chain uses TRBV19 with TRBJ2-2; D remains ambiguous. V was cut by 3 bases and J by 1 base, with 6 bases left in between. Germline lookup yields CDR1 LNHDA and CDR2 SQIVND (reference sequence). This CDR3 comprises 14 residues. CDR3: CASSIDGNTGELFF. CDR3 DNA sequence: TGTGCCAGTAGTATTGATGGGAACACCGGGGAGCTGTTTTTT. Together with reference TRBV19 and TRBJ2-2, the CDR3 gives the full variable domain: DGGITQSPKYLFRKEGQNVTLSCEQNLNHDAMYWYRQDPGQGLRLIYYSQIVNDFQKGDIAEGYSVSREKKESFPLTVTSAQKNPTAFYLCASSIDGNTGELFFGEGSRLTVL.

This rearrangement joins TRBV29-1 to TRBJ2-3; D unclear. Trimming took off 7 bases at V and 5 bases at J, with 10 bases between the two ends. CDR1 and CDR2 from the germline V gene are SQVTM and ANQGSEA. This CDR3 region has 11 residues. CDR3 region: CSASKLDTQYF. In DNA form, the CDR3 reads TGCAGCGCTTCAAAATTAGATACGCAGTATTTT.

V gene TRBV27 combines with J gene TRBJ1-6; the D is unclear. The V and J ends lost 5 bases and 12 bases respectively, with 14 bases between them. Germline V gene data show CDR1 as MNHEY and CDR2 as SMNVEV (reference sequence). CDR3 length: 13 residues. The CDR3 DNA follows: TGTGCCAGCAGTCCCCGGCGGGGAGGACCCCTCCACTTT. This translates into CASSPRRGGPLHF.

The CDR3 sequence: CANTTSARGQETQYF. CDR3 bases: TGCGCCAACACTACCTCCGCCAGGGGCCAAGAGACCCAGTACTTC. This sequence joins TRBV5-1 and TRBJ2-5, with D perhaps TRBD1 (6 bases). Trimming removed 9 bases at V and 1 base at J, with 19 bases between. Germline values: CDR1 SGHRS, CDR2 YFSETQ. The CDR3 extends over 15 amino acids.

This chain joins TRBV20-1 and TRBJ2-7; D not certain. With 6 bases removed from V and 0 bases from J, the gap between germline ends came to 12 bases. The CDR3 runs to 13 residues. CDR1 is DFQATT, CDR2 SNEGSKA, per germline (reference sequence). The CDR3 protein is CSASTTRSYEQYF. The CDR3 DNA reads TGCAGTGCGAGTACAACTCGCTCCTACGAGCAGTACTTC.

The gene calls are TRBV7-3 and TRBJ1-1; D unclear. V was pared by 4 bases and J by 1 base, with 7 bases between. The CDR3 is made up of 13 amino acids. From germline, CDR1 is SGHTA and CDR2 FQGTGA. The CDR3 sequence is CASSSNRNTEAFF. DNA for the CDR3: TGTGCCAGCAGCTCCAACAGGAACACTGAAGCTTTCTTT.

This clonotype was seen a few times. The CDR3 DNA follows: TGTGCCAGCAGCTTGGTTGAGACCCAGTACTTC. It is translated as CASSLVETQYF. This sequence joins TRBV7-2 and TRBJ2-5, with no clear D. Germline V gene sequence: CDR1 SGHTA, CDR2 FQGNSA. The CDR3 is 11 amino acids. V dropped 3 bases and J dropped 5 bases, with 4 bases sitting between them.

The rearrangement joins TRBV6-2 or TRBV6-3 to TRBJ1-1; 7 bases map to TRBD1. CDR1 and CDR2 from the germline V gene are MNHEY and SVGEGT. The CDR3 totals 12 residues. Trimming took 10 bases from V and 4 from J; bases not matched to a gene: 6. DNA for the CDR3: TGTGCCACAGACAGGGACGGCACTGAAGCTTTCTTT. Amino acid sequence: CATDRDGTEAFF.

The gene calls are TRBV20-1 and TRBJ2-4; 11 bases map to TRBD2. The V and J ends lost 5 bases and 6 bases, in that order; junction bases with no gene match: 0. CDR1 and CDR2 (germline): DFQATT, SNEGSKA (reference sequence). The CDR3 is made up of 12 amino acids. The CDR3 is CSAGLAGNIQYF. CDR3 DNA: TGCAGTGCTGGACTAGCGGGAAACATTCAGTACTTC.

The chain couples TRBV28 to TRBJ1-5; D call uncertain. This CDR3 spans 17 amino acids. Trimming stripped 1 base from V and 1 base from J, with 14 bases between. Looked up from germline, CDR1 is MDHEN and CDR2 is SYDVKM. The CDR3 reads CASSLSERTGSNQPQHF. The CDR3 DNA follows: TGTGCCAGCAGTTTATCAGAGAGGACGGGAAGCAATCAGCCCCAGCATTTT.

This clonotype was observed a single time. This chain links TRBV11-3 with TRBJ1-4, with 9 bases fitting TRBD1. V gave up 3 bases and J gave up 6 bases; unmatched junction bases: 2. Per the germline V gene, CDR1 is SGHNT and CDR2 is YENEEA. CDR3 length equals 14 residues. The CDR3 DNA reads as TGTGCCAGCAGCTTGGGACAGGGATATGAAAAACTGTTTTTT. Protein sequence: CASSLGQGYEKLFF.

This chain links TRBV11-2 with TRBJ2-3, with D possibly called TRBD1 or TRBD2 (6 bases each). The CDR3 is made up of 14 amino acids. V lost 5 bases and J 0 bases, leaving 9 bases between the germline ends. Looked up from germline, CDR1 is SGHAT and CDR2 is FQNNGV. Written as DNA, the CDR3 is TGTGCCAGCAGCCGGGGGCGCAGCACAGATACGCAGTATTTT. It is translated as CASSRGRSTDTQYF.

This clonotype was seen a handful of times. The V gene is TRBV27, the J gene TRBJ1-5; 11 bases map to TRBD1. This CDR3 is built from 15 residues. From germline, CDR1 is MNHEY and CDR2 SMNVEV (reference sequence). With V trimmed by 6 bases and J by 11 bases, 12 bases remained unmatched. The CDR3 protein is CASSSGTGGHGTQHF. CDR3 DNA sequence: TGTGCCAGCAGCTCCGGGACAGGGGGGCACGGGACCCAGCATTTT.

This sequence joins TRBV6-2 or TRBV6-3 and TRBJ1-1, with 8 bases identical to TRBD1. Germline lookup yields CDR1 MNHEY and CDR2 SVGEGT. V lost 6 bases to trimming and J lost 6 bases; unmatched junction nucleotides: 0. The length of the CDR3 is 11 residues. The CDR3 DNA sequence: TGTGCCAGCAGGACAGGGGCTGAAGCTTTCTTT. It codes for CASRTGAEAFF.

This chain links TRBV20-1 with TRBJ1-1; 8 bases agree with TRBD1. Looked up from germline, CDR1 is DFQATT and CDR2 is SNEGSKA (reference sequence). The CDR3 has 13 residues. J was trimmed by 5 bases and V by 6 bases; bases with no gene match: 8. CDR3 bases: TGCAGTGCCAACAGGGGGAGGGAGACTGAAGCTTTCTTT. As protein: CSANRGRETEAFF.

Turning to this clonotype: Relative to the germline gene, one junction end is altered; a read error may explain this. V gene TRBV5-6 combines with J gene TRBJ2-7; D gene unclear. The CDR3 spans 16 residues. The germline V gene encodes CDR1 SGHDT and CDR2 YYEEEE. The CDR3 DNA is TGTGTCAGCAGCTTAGGGTCGGGCACATACTCCTACGAGCAGTACTTC. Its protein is CVSSLGSGTYSYEQYF.

The CDR3 sequence is CASSEDRAFSEAFF. The DNA of the CDR3 is TGTGCCAGCAGTGAGGACAGGGCTTTCTCTGAAGCTTTCTTT. The chain couples TRBV25-1 to TRBJ1-1, with TRBD1 matching 8 bases. The CDR3 is 14 amino acids. Germline lookup yields CDR1 MGHDK and CDR2 SYGVNS. V dropped 3 bases and J dropped 6; count of bases not matched to a gene: 6. The whole variable domain, filled in from reference TRBV25-1 and TRBJ1-1, reads EADIYQTPRYLVIGTGKKITLECSQTMGHDKMYWYQQDPGMELHLIHYSYGVNSTEKGDLSSESTVSRIRTEHFPLTLESARPSHTSQYLCASSEDRAFSEAFFGQGTRLTVV.

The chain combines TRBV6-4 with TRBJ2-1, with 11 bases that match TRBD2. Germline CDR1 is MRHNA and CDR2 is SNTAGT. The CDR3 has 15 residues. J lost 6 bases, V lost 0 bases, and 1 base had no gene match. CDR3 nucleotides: TGTGCCAGCAGTGACTCTAGCGGGGGGGCCAATGAGCAGTTCTTC. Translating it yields CASSDSSGGANEQFF.

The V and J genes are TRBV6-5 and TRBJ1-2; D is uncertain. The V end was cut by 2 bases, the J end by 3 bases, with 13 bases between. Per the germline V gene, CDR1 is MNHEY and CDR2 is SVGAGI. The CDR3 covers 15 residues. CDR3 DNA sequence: TGTGCCAGCAGTTACCGTGGCCAAGGATACTATGGCTACACCTTC. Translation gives CASSYRGQGYYGYTF.